This TCR beta chain emerged from a study of response to subunit inactivated influenza vaccine. Findings and limits, study-wide: Each seasonal influenza vaccination recruits few new T cells, the authors suggested.

TCRdb re-called the RT-PCR reads through MiXCR, storing one row per CDR3 protein. In the table there are more than 450,000 distinct CDR3 sequences, 6% to 9% of which are singletons. Germline assignment: CDR1 ENHRY and CDR2 SYGVKD. V was pared by 0 bases and J by 5 bases, with 8 bases between. The length of the CDR3 is 14 residues. This clonotype showed up many times. Its target is unknown. The chain has TRBV10-3 and TRBJ1-5; D gene ambiguous. The source was PBMCs from blood, collected less than 30 months after vaccination. The origin of this receptor is a man between 50 and 75 years old who received an inactivated influenza vaccine. The CDR3 coding sequence is TGTGCCATCAGTGAGTCGCGGGGAGATCAGCCCCAGCATTTT. Translated: CAISESRGDQPQHF.